This T cell receptor beta chain was captured in a study of cytomegalovirus exposure and HLA in healthy donors. Germline CDR1 MNHNY, CDR2 SVGAGI (reference sequence). The CDR3 spans 12 residues. Trimming took off 6 bases at V and 5 bases at J, with 10 bases between the two ends. Comments on this clone: Other DNA sequences from this sample encode an identical CDR3 as well.

PCR amplification relied on 60 Vbeta primers (plus 13 Jbeta primers). Profiling relied on immunoSEQ multiplex PCR, and the TCRdb table lists in-frame clones only, not all of them. The data hold roughly 190,000 clones, with about 81% observed a single time. Sequenced sample: PBMCs. The source of this sequence is a young woman in good health and CMV-seronegative. The chain couples TRBV6-6 to TRBJ2-5; D is possibly TRBD2 (6 bases). The CDR3 region has the DNA TGTGCCAGCAGCGGGACTCAGGAGACCCAGTACTTC. As protein: CASSGTQETQYF.